This T cell receptor beta chain was sequenced in a study of graft-versus-host responses after intestinal transplantation. As for the study in general: Recipients had multivisceral, liver-intestinal, or isolated intestinal transplants. Study findings and constraints: GvH clones were identified in recipient marrow, with some first appearing in ileum or blood. Peak circulating GvH clone levels tracked with early post-transplant HvG declines.

On this clone: No antigen is known for it.

TCRdb keeps only in-frame clones here, not all; method: immunoSEQ multiplex PCR. This sample has roughly 80,000 clones, with 87% found just once. CDR3 length equals 15 residues. V lost 1 base, J lost 5 bases, and 15 bases lay in between. CDR1 is MGHRA and CDR2 is YSYEKL in the germline V gene. This chain uses TRBV4-1 with TRBJ2-7; D uncertain. The receptor was derived from a human donor who was the organ donor for an intestinal transplant. Sample: unstimulated CD8+ T cells sorted from spleen or lymph node cells, taken before transplant. CDR3 protein: CASSQGSDADDEQYF. The CDR3, as DNA: TGCGCCAGCAGCCAAGGGTCGGACGCGGACGACGAGCAGTACTTC.